The sequence of this TCR beta chain was determined in a study of blood T cell repertoires in COVID-19. Overall study: Sites across the United States, Italy and Spain contributed samples from acute and convalescent COVID-19. PBMCs, B-cell-depleted T cells, or T cells provided the cDNA or gDNA that made up the material.

Original handling: Estimates of nucleated cell counts were drawn from the amplification of reference gene primers. Here immunoSEQ multiplex PCR was the method, and the copy in TCRdb shows in-frame clones only, minus some. The V and J calls and clone size come from that table; D and trimming were worked out from the DNA. The sample consists of about 150,000 clones, 75% to 95% of them appearing once. Per the germline V gene, CDR1 is SGHNT and CDR2 is YYREEE (reference sequence). V was pared by 2 bases and J by 0 bases, with 13 bases between. The CDR3 is 16 residues long. Source material: peripheral blood. This receptor was taken from a man in his forties or fifties with acute or convalescent COVID-19. This chain links TRBV5-4 with TRBJ2-3, with D perhaps matching TRBD2 (5 bases). CDR3 DNA: TGTGCCAGCAGCTTTGTGAGAGGCGGGAGCACAGATACGCAGTATTTT. Translation: CASSFVRGGSTDTQYF.